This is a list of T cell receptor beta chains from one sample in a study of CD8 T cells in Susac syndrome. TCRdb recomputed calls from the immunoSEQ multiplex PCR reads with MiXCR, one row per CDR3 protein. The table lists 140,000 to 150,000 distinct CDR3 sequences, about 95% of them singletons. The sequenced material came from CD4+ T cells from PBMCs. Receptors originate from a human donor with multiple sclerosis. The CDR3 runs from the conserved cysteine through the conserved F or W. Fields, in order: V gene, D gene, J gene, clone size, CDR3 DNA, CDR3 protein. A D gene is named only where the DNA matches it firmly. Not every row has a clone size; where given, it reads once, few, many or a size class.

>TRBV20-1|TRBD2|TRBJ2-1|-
TGCAGTGCTAGAGGGACTAGCGGGAGGGCTAGCTCCTACAATGAGCAGTTCTTC
CSARGTSGRASSYNEQFF
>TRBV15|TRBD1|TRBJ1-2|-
TGTGCCACCAGCAGCGGGACAGGGGGTAACTATGGCTACACCTTC
CATSSGTGGNYGYTF
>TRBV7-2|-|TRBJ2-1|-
TGTGCCAGCAGCTTACCGAGCTTGTATGAGCAGTTCTTC
CASSLPSLYEQFF
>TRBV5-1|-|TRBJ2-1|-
TGCGCCAGCAGCCCAGCAGGGGTGTCCTACAATGAGCAGTTCTTC
CASSPAGVSYNEQFF
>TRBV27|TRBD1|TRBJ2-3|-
TGTGCCAGCAGCCACCTTACTGGGACAGGGCCAGATACGCAGTATTTT
CASSHLTGTGPDTQYF
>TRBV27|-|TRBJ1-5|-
TGTGCCGTGCAGGTGAATCAGCCCCAGCATTTT
CAVQVNQPQHF
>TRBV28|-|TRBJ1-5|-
TGTGCCAGCAGTGGGGGGAGACAGAAATATCAGCCCCAGCATTTT
CASSGGRQKYQPQHF
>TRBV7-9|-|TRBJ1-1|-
TGTGCCAGCAGCTTACAGTCCGCAATCACTGAAGCTTTCTTT
CASSLQSAITEAFF
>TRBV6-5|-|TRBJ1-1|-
TGTGCCAGCAGGCGAACGAACACTGAAGCTTTCTTT
CASRRTNTEAFF
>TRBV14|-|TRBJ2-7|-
TGTGCCAGCAGCCCCCAGACAGGCGTCTACGAGCAGTACTTC
CASSPQTGVYEQYF
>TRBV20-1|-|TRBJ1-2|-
TGCAGTGCTAGGTTGCCCCCAACCGGGACTGAAGCCTATGGCTACACCTTC
CSARLPPTGTEAYGYTF
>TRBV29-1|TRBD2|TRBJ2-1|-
TGCAGCGTTGGACTAGCGGCAACCCCTTACAATGAGCAGTTCTTC
CSVGLAATPYNEQFF
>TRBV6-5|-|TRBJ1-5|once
TGTGCCAGCAGTGACTCAAACTTGGGTCAGCCCCAGCATTTT
CASSDSNLGQPQHF
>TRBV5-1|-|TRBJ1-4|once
TGCGCCAGCAGCCGAAGGACGGGGAATGAAAAACTGTTTTTT
CASSRRTGNEKLFF
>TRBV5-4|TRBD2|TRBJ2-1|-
TGTGCCAGCGTTAGGACTAGCGGGAGGTTCAATGAGCAGTTCTTC
CASVRTSGRFNEQFF
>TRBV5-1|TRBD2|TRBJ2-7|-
TGCGCCAGCAGCTTTAGCGGGGGGTCCTACGAGCAGTACTTC
CASSFSGGSYEQYF
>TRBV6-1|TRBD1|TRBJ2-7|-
TGTGCCAGCAGCGGGGGACAGGGATACTACGAGCAGTACTTC
CASSGGQGYYEQYF
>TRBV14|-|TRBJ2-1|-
TGTGCCAGCAGCCAGGCGGCGGTCCCCTACAATGAGCAGTTCTTC
CASSQAAVPYNEQFF
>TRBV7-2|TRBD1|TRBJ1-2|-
TGTGCCAGCAGCCTGGACAGGCCCCCCTCCGGCTACACCTTC
CASSLDRPPSGYTF
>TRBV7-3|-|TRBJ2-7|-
TGTGCCAGCAGCTTAATGGTCGGACCCTACGAGCAGTACTTC
CASSLMVGPYEQYF
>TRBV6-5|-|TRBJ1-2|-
TGTGCCAGCAGCGCCCAAGGGGGTTTTAACTATGGCTACACCTTC
CASSAQGGFNYGYTF
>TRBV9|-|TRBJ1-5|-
TGTGCCAGCAGCTCGGGGGCGGGAGGCAATCAGCCCCAGCATTTT
CASSSGAGGNQPQHF
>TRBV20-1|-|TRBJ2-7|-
TGCAGTGCTAGAGAGGCACAGGCAGACGCCTACGAGCAGTACTTC
CSAREAQADAYEQYF
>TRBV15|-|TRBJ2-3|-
TGTGCCACCAGCCGAAGGAAACGGGGTGGCACAGATACGCAGTATTTT
CATSRRKRGGTDTQYF
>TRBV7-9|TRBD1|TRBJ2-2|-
TGTGCCAGCAGCATGGACAGGGGATCAACCGGGGAGCTGTTTTTT
CASSMDRGSTGELFF
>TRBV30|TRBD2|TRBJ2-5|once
TGTGCCTGGAGTGTAATGGGACTAGGACAAGAGACCCAGTACTTC
CAWSVMGLGQETQYF
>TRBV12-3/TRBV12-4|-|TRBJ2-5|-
TGTGCCAGCAGATTGATGCAACTAGGAGAGACCCAGTACTTC
CASRLMQLGETQYF
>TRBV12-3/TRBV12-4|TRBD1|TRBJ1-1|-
TGTGCCAGCAGACCTACGGGACAGAGGAACACTGAAGCTTTCTTT
CASRPTGQRNTEAFF
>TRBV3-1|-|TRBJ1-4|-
TGTGCCAGCAGCCAACCCCAATCAACTAATGAAAAACTGTTTTTT
CASSQPQSTNEKLFF
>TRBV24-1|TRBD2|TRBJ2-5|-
TGTGCCACCAGTGATCCGGGGGGGCGGGAGAGAGAGACCCAGTACTTC
CATSDPGGRERETQYF
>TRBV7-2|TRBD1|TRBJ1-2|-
TGTGCCAGCAGCTTAGATAGCAGGGGGCGCAACTATGGCTACACCTTC
CASSLDSRGRNYGYTF
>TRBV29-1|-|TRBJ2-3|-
TGCAGCGTTGGGACCACAGATACGCAGTATTTT
CSVGTTDTQYF
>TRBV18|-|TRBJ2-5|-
TGTGCCAGCTCTCCGTCGGGGGCCCGCGGGCAAGAGACCCAGTACTTC
CASSPSGARGQETQYF
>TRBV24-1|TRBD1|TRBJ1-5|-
TGTGCCACCAGTGATCCACGACAGGGGGCAAGCAATCAGCCCCAGCATTTT
CATSDPRQGASNQPQHF
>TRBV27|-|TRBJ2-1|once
TGTGCCAGCAGTTTTTGGGGGGCGGGAAAGTTCTTC
CASSFWGAGKFF
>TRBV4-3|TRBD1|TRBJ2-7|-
TGCGCCAGCAGCCCGAGGACAGGGGTCTACGAGCAGTACTTC
CASSPRTGVYEQYF
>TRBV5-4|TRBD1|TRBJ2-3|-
TGTGCCAGCAGCCTTGACAGGGGCTACACAGATACGCAGTATTTT
CASSLDRGYTDTQYF
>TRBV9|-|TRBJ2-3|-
TGTGCCAGCAGCGTAGAGGGACCGGCAGATACGCAGTATTTT
CASSVEGPADTQYF
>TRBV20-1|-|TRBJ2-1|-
TGCAGTGCTAGGCAGGGCTACAATGAGCAGTTCTTC
CSARQGYNEQFF
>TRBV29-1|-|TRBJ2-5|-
TGCAGCGCCCTGGTCTTAGGGAGAGAGACCCAGTACTTC
CSALVLGRETQYF
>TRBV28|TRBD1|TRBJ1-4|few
TGTGCCAGCAGTTCTAAGACAGGGAATAATGAAAAACTGTTTTTT
CASSSKTGNNEKLFF
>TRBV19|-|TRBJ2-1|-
TGTGCCAGTAGTAGTCTCGGGGGTACGGGCTCCTACAATGAGCAGTTCTTC
CASSSLGGTGSYNEQFF
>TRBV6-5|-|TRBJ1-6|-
TGTGCCAGCAGTACTCGGACAGCACCCCTCCACTTT
CASSTRTAPLHF
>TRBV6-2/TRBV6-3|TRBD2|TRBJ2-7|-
TGTGCCAGCAGTTACGCGGGAGGGCCCCACGAGCAGTACTTC
CASSYAGGPHEQYF
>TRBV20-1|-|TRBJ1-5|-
TGCAGTGCTAGAGATTTCCCGGGTAGCAATCAGCCCCAGCATTTT
CSARDFPGSNQPQHF
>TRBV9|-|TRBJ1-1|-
TGTGCCAGCAGCGTAAGAGCCACGGGCACTGAAGCTTTCTTT
CASSVRATGTEAFF
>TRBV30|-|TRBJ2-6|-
TGTGCCTGGAGTGTCTCTGGGGCCAACGTCCTGACTTTC
CAWSVSGANVLTF
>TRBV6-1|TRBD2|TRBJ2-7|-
TGTGCCAGCAGTGACTTTAAAGCGGGAGGGCCCTACGAGCAGTACTTC
CASSDFKAGGPYEQYF
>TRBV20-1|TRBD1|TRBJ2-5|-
TGCAGTGGAACCGGGACAGGGTGGAGCTTGGAGACCCAGTACTTC
CSGTGTGWSLETQYF
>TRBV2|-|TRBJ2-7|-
TGTGCCAGCAGTGAAATTGGACAGCCGCCCTACGAGCAGTACTTC
CASSEIGQPPYEQYF
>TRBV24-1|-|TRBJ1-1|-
TGTGCCGCCCAGGACAACACTGAAGCTTTCTTT
CAAQDNTEAFF
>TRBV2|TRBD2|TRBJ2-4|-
TGTGCCAGCAGTTTAGCGGGAGGGGGCCAGTACTTC
CASSLAGGGQYF
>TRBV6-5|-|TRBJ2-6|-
TGTGCCAGCAGTTCTAGGACCTCTGGGGCCAACGTCCTGACTTTC
CASSSRTSGANVLTF
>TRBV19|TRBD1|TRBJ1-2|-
TGTGCCAGTAGACGAGGGGGCAATTTCTATGGCTACACCTTC
CASRRGGNFYGYTF
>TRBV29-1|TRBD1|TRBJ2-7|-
TGCAGCGCCCGGACAGGGGGCACCTACGAGCAGTACTTC
CSARTGGTYEQYF